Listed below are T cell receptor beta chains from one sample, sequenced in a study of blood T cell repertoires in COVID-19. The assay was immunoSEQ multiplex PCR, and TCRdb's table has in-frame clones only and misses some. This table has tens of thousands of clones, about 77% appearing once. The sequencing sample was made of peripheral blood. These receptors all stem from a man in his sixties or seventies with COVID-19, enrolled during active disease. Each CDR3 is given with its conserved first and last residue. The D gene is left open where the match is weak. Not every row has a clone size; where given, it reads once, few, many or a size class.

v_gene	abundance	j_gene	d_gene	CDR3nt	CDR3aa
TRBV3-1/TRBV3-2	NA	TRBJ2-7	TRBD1	TGTGCCAGCAGTCTCTGGGACAGCGCTTCCTACGAGCAGTACTTC	CASSLWDSASYEQYF
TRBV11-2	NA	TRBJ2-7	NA	TGTGCCAGCAGCCAACTGGGTGGAGTACAAAGAACCTACGAGCAGTACTTC	CASSQLGGVQRTYEQYF
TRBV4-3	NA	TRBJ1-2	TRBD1	TGCGCCAGCAGCCAAGTCCGAGGGACAGCCGGCCTAACCGGCTACACCTTC	CASSQVRGTAGLTGYTF
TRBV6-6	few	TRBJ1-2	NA	TGTGCCAGCAGTTACTCGGTAACAAATGGCTACACCTTC	CASSYSVTNGYTF
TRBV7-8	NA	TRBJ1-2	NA	TGTGCCAGCAGCTTTAATCGACAGGATCCTAATGGCTACACCTTC	CASSFNRQDPNGYTF
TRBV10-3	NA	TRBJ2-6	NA	TGTGCCATCAGCGATGCCACGGGTGGGGCCAACGTCCTGACTTTC	CAISDATGGANVLTF
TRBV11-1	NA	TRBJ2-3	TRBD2	TGTGCCAGCAGCTTACTTAGCGGGACATTCACAGATACGCAGTATTTT	CASSLLSGTFTDTQYF
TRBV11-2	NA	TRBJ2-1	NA	TGTGCCAGCAGCTTAGATCTCCTAGTTCCCTACAATGAGCAGTTCTTC	CASSLDLLVPYNEQFF
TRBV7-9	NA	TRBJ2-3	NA	TGTGCCAGCAGCCGGTCGGATTCGGGGTATTTGGCAGATACGCAGTATTTT	CASSRSDSGYLADTQYF
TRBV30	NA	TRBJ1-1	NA	TGTGCCTGGAGGACCCTAAGTGGGAGCGGGACTGAAGCTTTCTTT	CAWRTLSGSGTEAFF
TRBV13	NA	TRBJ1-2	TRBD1	TGTGCCAGCAGCTTAGGTCGGAACAGGGGGATGGAAGGCTACACCTTC	CASSLGRNRGMEGYTF
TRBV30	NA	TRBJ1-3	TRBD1	TGTGCCTGGAATAAACAGGGGGCAAGAAACACCATATATTTT	CAWNKQGARNTIYF
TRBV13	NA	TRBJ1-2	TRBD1	TGTGCCAGCAGCGGGACAGGGTGGGATGGCTACACCTTC	CASSGTGWDGYTF